This T cell receptor beta chain was profiled in a study of cytomegalovirus exposure and HLA in healthy donors. Findings and caveats of the study: Donors were assumed by presence/absence analyses to have roughly uniform sequencing depth. There were 150 to 200 TCR beta chains listed as cytomegalovirus-associated.

Trimming removed 4 bases at V and 3 bases at J, with 27 bases between. CDR3 length equals 19 residues. CDR1 SGHRS and CDR2 YFSETQ come from the germline V gene. A word on this clone: No antigen is known for it.

Amplification used 60 Vbeta primers and 13 Jbeta primers. Only in-frame clones appear in the TCRdb table, and some are missing; sequencing was by immunoSEQ multiplex PCR. Of around 170,000 clones in the sample, over 60% were seen once. The J gene is TRBJ2-3, the V gene TRBV5-1, with D tentatively TRBD2 (6 bases). The sample was PBMCs. The origin of this receptor is a young man in good health and CMV-seronegative. The CDR3 DNA reads TGCGCCAGCAGCCTCGGGGCTGCGGAGGGCCACACTTTTACAGATACGCAGTATTTT. It translates to CASSLGAAEGHTFTDTQYF.